The 25 T cell receptor beta chains presented below share a single source sample, sequenced in a study of response to subunit inactivated influenza vaccine. TCRdb redid the calling of the RT-PCR reads with MiXCR, one entry per CDR3 protein. The data hold 500,000 to 600,000 distinct CDR3 sequences, with about 15% observed a single time. The sequencing here drew on PBMCs from blood, taken approximately 12 days after vaccination. The source of these receptors is a man over 45 who received an inactivated influenza vaccine.

This clonotype was counted between two and nine times. The chain recombines TRBV20-1 with TRBJ2-1; D is ambiguous. The germline V gene has CDR1 DFQATT and CDR2 SNEGSKA (reference sequence). With 1 base removed from V and 2 bases from J, the gap between germline ends came to 9 bases. This CDR3 has 14 amino acids. DNA of the CDR3: TGCAGTGCTAGAGGAGGAGCGACCTACAATGAGCAGTTCTTC. Protein sequence: CSARGGATYNEQFF.

The rearrangement links TRBV12-3 or TRBV12-4 to TRBJ1-6; a possible D gene is TRBD1 (6 bases). V lost 1 base and J 6 bases, leaving 16 bases between the germline ends. This CDR3 comprises 17 residues. CDR3 in DNA: TGTGCCAGCAGTTTAGGTGCGGGGGGCGCGGGTAATTCACCCCTCCACTTT. Translating gives CASSLGAGGAGNSPLHF.

Many counts were recorded for this clonotype. The V and J genes are TRBV7-6 and TRBJ1-5; TRBD1 matches 10 bases. The trim removed 5 bases at V and 0 bases at J, leaving 7 bases unmatched. This CDR3 is built from 17 residues. Germline V lookup: CDR1 SGHVS, CDR2 FNYEAQ. CDR3 nucleotide sequence: TGTGCCAGCAGCCCTGGGACAGGGGTATATAGCAATCAGCCCCAGCATTTT. It encodes CASSPGTGVYSNQPQHF. The full variable domain, in which reference TRBV7-6 and TRBJ1-5 provide the parts outside the CDR3, is GAGVSQSPRYKVTKRGQDVALRCDPISGHVSLYWYRQALGQGPEFLTYFNYEAQQDKSGLPNDRFSAERPEGSISTLTIQRTEQRDSAMYRCASSPGTGVYSNQPQHFGDGTRLSIL.

J is TRBJ2-3 and V is TRBV5-4, with TRBD2 matching 12 bases. J was trimmed by 0 bases and V by 2 bases; bases with no gene match: 7. The CDR3 spans 18 residues. CDR1 is SGHNT, CDR2 YYREEE, per germline (reference sequence). The CDR3 sequence is CASSFRTSGASSTDTQYF. The CDR3 nucleotides are TGTGCCAGCAGCTTCCGGACTAGCGGGGCCTCTAGCACAGATACGCAGTATTTT.

The rearrangement links TRBV5-1 to TRBJ2-5; maybe TRBD2 (6 bases). V was cut by 4 bases and J by 7 bases, with 14 bases left in between. In germline, CDR1 is SGHRS, CDR2 YFSETQ. This CDR3 region has 13 residues. The CDR3 DNA sequence: TGCGCCAGCAGCGCGCCCCCCGGGGGGACCCAGTACTTC. Protein sequence: CASSAPPGGTQYF.

This clonotype was counted only a few times. The genes are TRBV14 and TRBJ1-1, with TRBD1 matching over 9 bases. The CDR3 consists of 17 residues. V lost 0 bases and J lost 7; bases outside the gene matches: 12. Germline V lookup: CDR1 SGHDN, CDR2 FVKESK. The CDR3 region has the DNA TGTGCCAGCAGCCAAGATCACAGGGGGCTGATTGGGGATGAAGCTTTCTTT. Translating gives CASSQDHRGLIGDEAFF.

This clonotype was seen only a few times. This sequence joins TRBV11-2 and TRBJ2-7; TRBD2 matches at 8 bases. CDR3 size: 17 residues. Germline CDR1 SGHAT, CDR2 FQNNGV. The V and J ends lost 0 bases and 5 bases, in that order; junction bases with no gene match: 12. The CDR3 nucleotides read TGTGCCAGCAGCTTAGAGGAGTCTAGCGGGTGGGTAAACGAGCAGTACTTC. This encodes CASSLEESSGWVNEQYF.

Only a few counts were recorded for this clonotype. The CDR3 bases are TGTGCCAGCAGCCAAGATCCGACAGCTAGTAATTCACCCCTCCACTTT. Translating gives CASSQDPTASNSPLHF. The V call is TRBV4-2, the J call TRBJ1-6; D may be TRBD1 (5 bases). CDR3 length: 16 amino acids. Germline values: CDR1 LGHNA, CDR2 YNFKEQ. With 0 bases removed from V and 6 bases from J, the gap between germline ends came to 12 bases.

The chain couples TRBV20-1 to TRBJ1-1; TRBD1 is a possible D gene (6 bases). The V and J ends lost 6 bases and 4 bases respectively, with 18 bases between them. The CDR3 loop spans 14 amino acids. Germline loops: CDR1 DFQATT, CDR2 SNEGSKA (reference sequence). The DNA for the CDR3 is TGCAGTGCCTCGCCCGTGCTCAGGGGCACTGAAGCTTTCTTT. Amino acid sequence: CSASPVLRGTEAFF.

The genes are TRBV3-1 and TRBJ2-3; 10 positions agree with TRBD2. Germline values: CDR1 LGHDT, CDR2 YNNKEL (reference sequence). The CDR3 covers 15 residues. J was trimmed by 5 bases and V by 0 bases; bases with no gene match: 2. The CDR3 region is CASSQDGTSVDTQYF. The DNA for the CDR3 is TGTGCCAGCAGCCAAGATGGGACTAGCGTAGATACGCAGTATTTT.

This clonotype was detected only a few times. The chain combines TRBV28 with TRBJ1-6, with 7 positions matching TRBD1. The CDR3 has 17 amino acids. The germline gives CDR1 MDHEN, CDR2 SYDVKM. After removal of 2 bases from V and 0 bases from J, the junction contained 4 bases not matched to a gene. The CDR3 spells CASSLKGQSSYNSPLHF. The CDR3 region has the DNA TGTGCCAGCAGTTTAAAGGGACAGAGCTCCTATAATTCACCCCTCCACTTT. The full variable domain, with the rest looked up from reference TRBV28 and TRBJ1-6, is DVKVTQSSRYLVKRTGEKVFLECVQDMDHENMFWYRQDPGLGLRLIYFSYDVKMKEKGDIPEGYSVSREKKERFSLILESASTNQTSMYLCASSLKGQSSYNSPLHFGNGTRLTVT.

This clonotype has only a few counts. V usage is TRBV6-2 or TRBV6-3 and J usage is TRBJ1-5; D is unresolved. The CDR3 runs 14 residues. V was clipped by 1 base and J by 9 bases, with 13 bases between them. Germline-derived CDR1 and CDR2 are MNHEY and SVGEGT. The CDR3 region is CASSYFGIGGPQHF. DNA for the CDR3: TGTGCCAGCAGTTACTTCGGGATTGGAGGGCCCCAGCATTTT.

The sample holds a few counts of this clonotype. This chain uses TRBV29-1 with TRBJ2-7; 8 nucleotides match TRBD1. This CDR3 is 15 amino acids long. The V segment lost 3 bases and the J segment 2 bases; nucleotides outside the gene matches: 9. Germline CDR1 reads SQVTM; CDR2 reads ANQGSEA. This CDR3 reads CSVEGGRGLTYEQYF. The CDR3 DNA follows: TGCAGCGTTGAGGGGGGCAGGGGGCTAACCTACGAGCAGTACTTC.

The chain carries TRBV5-1 and TRBJ1-1; D perhaps matches TRBD1 (6 bases). The V and J ends lost 1 base and 1 base respectively, with 11 bases between them. This CDR3 contains 15 residues. In germline, CDR1 is SGHRS, CDR2 YFSETQ. The CDR3, as DNA: TGCGCCAGCAGCTTGACCAGGGGTGGGAACACTGAAGCTTTCTTT. Its translation is CASSLTRGGNTEAFF.

The chain joins TRBV12-3 or TRBV12-4 to TRBJ1-6; D may be TRBD1 (6 bases). V was clipped by 6 bases and J by 7 bases, with 16 bases between them. There are 15 residues in the CDR3. This CDR3 reads CASSPAWGGNSPLHF. In nucleotides, the CDR3 is TGTGCCAGCAGCCCCGCCTGGGGGGGCAATTCACCCCTCCACTTT.

The chain recombines TRBV10-3 with TRBJ2-1, with D perhaps matching TRBD2 (6 bases). The V and J ends lost 2 bases and 2 bases respectively, with 13 bases between them. Germline V gene data show CDR1 as ENHRY and CDR2 as SYGVKD. The CDR3 has 16 residues. The CDR3 coding sequence is TGTGCCATCAGTGAGGAGCTCGGAGGGGCCTACAATGAGCAGTTCTTC. Its protein is CAISEELGGAYNEQFF.

This clonotype was counted between two and nine times. V gene TRBV3-1 combines with J gene TRBJ2-5; perhaps D is TRBD1 or TRBD2 (5 bases each). Trimming took 7 bases from V and 4 from J, leaving 16 bases between them. Germline V gives CDR1 LGHDT, CDR2 YNNKEL (reference sequence). This CDR3 is built from 14 residues. The CDR3 spells CASTRGEGRETQYF. The DNA of the CDR3 is TGTGCCAGCACACGCGGAGAGGGGCGAGAGACCCAGTACTTC.

The genes are TRBV7-9 and TRBJ2-3; 9 bases agree with TRBD1. The CDR3 covers 14 residues. The junction had 5 bases not matched to a gene; V was cut back by 7 bases and J by 3 bases. Germline V gene data show CDR1 as SEHNR and CDR2 as FQNEAQ (reference sequence). CDR3 in DNA: TGTGCCAGCATCAGGGACAGGGTAACAGATACGCAGTATTTT. Its translation: CASIRDRVTDTQYF.

This clonotype was seen more than once but under ten times. The chain employs TRBV20-1 and TRBJ1-4; no clear D gene. The length of the CDR3 is 14 residues. Trimming shortened V by 6 bases and J by 5 bases, and 16 bases separated the two germline ends. Germline lookup yields CDR1 DFQATT and CDR2 SNEGSKA (reference sequence). The CDR3 region is CSALLTDRNEKLFF. The CDR3 region has the DNA TGCAGTGCCCTGCTGACCGACCGAAATGAAAAACTGTTTTTT.

This chain connects TRBV7-9 to TRBJ2-7; perhaps TRBD1 as D (6 bases). This CDR3 comprises 14 residues. Germline CDR1 and CDR2: SEHNR and FQNEAQ (reference sequence). Trimming took 4 bases from V and 2 from J, leaving 12 bases between them. CDR3 DNA: TGTGCCAGCAGCTACCGGGACACGGCCTACGAGCAGTACTTC. This translates into CASSYRDTAYEQYF.

This clonotype has more than one count but fewer than ten. J is TRBJ1-1 and V is TRBV12-3 or TRBV12-4, with D perhaps TRBD1 (6 bases). The CDR3 loop spans 14 amino acids. The V and J ends lost 6 bases and 4 bases respectively, with 15 bases between them. This CDR3 reads CASSFDRRGTEAFF. The CDR3 coding sequence is TGTGCCAGCAGCTTCGACAGGAGGGGCACTGAAGCTTTCTTT.

This clonotype has a count of ten or more. This chain links TRBV5-1 with TRBJ2-3; 7 nucleotides match TRBD1. This CDR3 comprises 15 residues. V lost 4 bases and J lost 2; bases outside the gene matches: 7. CDR1 and CDR2 (germline): SGHRS, YFSETQ. This CDR3 reads CASSTTGTATDTQYF. In DNA form, the CDR3 reads TGCGCCAGCAGCACAACCGGGACAGCCACAGATACGCAGTATTTT.

The chain employs TRBV5-1 and TRBJ2-7, with D possibly matching TRBD2 (6 bases). Per the germline V gene, CDR1 is SGHRS and CDR2 is YFSETQ. CDR3 length equals 14 residues. With 1 base removed from V and 2 bases from J, the gap between germline ends came to 10 bases. The CDR3 DNA reads as TGCGCCAGCAGCTTGTCGGAGGGAACCTACGAGCAGTACTTC. Protein: CASSLSEGTYEQYF.

This clonotype was observed a few times. J is TRBJ1-5 and V is TRBV10-3, with TRBD1 identical over 11 bases. There are 16 residues in the CDR3. Germline values: CDR1 ENHRY, CDR2 SYGVKD. Germline trimming cut 10 bases from V and 0 bases from J; bases unmatched to any gene: 8. CDR3 coding DNA: TGTGCCAGCGGACAGGGGGCAAGCAGTAGCAATCAGCCCCAGCATTTT. Translated, it gives CASGQGASSSNQPQHF.

This clonotype was counted a single time. This chain joins TRBV6-1 and TRBJ2-7, with D perhaps TRBD1 or TRBD2 (5 bases each). CDR1 MNHNS and CDR2 SASEGT come from the germline V gene. The ends were cut back, 6 bases at V and 3 bases at J, with 18 bases in the middle. CDR3 size: 15 residues. CDR3 sequence reads: CASRPERQGSYEQYF. As DNA, the CDR3 is TGTGCCAGCAGACCCGAGCGGCAGGGAAGCTACGAGCAGTACTTC.